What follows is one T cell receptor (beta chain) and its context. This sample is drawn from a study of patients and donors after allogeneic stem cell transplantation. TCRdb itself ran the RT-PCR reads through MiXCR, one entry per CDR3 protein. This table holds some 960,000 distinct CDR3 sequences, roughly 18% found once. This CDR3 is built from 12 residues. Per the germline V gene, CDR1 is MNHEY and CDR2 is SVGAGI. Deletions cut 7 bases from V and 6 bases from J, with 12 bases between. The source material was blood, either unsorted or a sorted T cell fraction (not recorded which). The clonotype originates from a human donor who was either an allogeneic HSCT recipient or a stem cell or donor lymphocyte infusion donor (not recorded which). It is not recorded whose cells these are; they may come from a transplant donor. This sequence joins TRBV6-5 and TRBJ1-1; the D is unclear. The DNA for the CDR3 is TGTGCCAGCACCAGAGAGGGTTCTGAAGCTTTCTTT. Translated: CASTREGSEAFF.